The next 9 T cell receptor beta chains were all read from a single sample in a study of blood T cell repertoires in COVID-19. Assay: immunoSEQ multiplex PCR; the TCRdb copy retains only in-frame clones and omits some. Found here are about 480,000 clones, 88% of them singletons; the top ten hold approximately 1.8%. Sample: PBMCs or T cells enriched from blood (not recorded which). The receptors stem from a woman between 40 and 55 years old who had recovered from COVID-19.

The CDR3 nucleotides are TGTGCCAGCAGCCCCCCAGGCGGGCCTGCGGGAAACACCATATATTTT. It yields the protein CASSPPGGPAGNTIYF. V and J are TRBV14 and TRBJ1-3, with no clear D. Deletions cut 4 bases from V and 4 bases from J, with 17 bases between. This CDR3 comprises 16 residues. Germline CDR1 and CDR2: SGHDN and FVKESK.

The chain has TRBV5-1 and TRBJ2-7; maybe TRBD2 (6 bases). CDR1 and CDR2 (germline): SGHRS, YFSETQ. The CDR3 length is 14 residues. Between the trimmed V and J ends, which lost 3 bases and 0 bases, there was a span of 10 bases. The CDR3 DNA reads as TGCGCCAGCAGCTCTCTAGCGTCCTCCTACGAGCAGTACTTC. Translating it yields CASSSLASSYEQYF.

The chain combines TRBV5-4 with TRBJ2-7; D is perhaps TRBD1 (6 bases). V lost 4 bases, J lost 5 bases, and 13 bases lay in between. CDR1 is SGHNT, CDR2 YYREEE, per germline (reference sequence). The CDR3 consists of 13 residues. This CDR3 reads CASSPGHGDEQYF. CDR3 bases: TGTGCCAGCAGCCCGGGACACGGCGACGAGCAGTACTTC.

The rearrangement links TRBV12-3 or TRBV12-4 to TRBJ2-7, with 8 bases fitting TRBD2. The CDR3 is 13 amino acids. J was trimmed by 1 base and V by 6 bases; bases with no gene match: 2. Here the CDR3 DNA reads TGTGCCAGCAGAATAGCGGGGTCCTACGAGCAGTACTTC. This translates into CASRIAGSYEQYF.

CDR3: CAISESRGMFYGYTF. CDR3 sequence (DNA): TGTGCCATCAGTGAGTCTAGGGGGATGTTCTATGGCTACACCTTC. This sequence joins TRBV10-3 and TRBJ1-2, with D possibly TRBD1 on 6 matching bases. The CDR3 is made up of 15 amino acids. Germline CDR1 reads ENHRY; CDR2 reads SYGVKD. Trimming pared 0 bases from V and 4 bases from J, leaving 12 bases between.

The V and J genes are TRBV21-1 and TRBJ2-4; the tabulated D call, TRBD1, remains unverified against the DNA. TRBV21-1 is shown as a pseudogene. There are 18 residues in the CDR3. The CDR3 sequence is CASIISLRQGFAKNIQYF. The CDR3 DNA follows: TGTGCCAGCATCATCAGTCTTCGACAGGGCTTCGCCAAAAACATTCAGTACTTC.

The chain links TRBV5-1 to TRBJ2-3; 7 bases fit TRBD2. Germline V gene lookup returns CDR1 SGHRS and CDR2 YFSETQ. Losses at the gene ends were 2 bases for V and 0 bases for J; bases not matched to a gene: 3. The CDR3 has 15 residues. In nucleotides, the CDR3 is TGCGCCAGCAGCTTTCTAGCGGATAGCACAGATACGCAGTATTTT. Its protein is CASSFLADSTDTQYF.

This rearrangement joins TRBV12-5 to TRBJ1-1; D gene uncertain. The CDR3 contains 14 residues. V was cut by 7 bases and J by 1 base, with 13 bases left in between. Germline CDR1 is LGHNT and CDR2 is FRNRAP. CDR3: CASELFGGNTEAFF. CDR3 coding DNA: TGTGCTAGTGAGCTGTTTGGTGGGAACACTGAAGCTTTCTTT.

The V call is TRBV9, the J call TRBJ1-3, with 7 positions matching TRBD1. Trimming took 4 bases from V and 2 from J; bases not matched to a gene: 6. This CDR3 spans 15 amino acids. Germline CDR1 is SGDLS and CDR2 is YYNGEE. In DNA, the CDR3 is TGTGCCAGCAGCCTGGGGACAGCGGCTGGAAACACCATATATTTT. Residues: CASSLGTAAGNTIYF.